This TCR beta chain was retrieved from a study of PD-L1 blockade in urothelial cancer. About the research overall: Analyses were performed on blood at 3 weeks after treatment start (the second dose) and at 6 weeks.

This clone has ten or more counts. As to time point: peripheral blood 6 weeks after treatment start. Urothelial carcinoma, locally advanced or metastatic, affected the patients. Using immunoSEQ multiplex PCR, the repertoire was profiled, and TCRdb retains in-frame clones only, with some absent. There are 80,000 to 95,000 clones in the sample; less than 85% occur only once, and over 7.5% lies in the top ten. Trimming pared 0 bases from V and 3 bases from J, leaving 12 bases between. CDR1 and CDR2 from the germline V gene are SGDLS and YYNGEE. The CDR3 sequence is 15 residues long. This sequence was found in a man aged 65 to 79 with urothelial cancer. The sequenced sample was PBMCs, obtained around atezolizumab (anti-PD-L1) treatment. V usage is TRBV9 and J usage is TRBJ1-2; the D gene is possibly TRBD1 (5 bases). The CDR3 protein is CASSVGRGSDYGYTF. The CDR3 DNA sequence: TGTGCCAGCAGCGTAGGACGGGGGTCGGACTATGGCTACACCTTC. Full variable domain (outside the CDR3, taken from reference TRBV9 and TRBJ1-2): DSGVTQTPKHLITATGQRVTLRCSPRSGDLSVYWYQQSLDQGLQFLIQYYNGEERAKGNILERFSAQQFPDLHSELNLSSLELGDSALYFCASSVGRGSDYGYTFGSGTRLTVV.